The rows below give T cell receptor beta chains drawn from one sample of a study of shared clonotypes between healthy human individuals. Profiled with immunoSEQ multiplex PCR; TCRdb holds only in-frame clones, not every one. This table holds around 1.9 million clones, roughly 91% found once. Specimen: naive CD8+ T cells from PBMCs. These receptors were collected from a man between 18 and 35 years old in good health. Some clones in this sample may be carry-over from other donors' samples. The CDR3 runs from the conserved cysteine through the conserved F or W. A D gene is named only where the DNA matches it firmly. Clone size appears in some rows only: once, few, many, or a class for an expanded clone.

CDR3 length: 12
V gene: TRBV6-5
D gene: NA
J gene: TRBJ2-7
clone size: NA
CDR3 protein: CASSLEGVKQYF
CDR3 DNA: TGTGCCAGCAGTTTGGAGGGGGTCAAGCAGTACTTC

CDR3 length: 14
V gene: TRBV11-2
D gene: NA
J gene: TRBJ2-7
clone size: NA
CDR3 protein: CASSLLVSSYEQYF
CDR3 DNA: TGTGCCAGCAGCCTTCTAGTGTCCTCCTACGAGCAGTACTTC

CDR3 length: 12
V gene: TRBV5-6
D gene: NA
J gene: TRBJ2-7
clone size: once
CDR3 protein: CASSLLAREQYF
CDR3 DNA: TGTGCCAGCAGCCTACTAGCCCGTGAGCAGTACTTC

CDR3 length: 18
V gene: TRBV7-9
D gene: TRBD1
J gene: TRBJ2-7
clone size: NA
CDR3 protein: CASSLPTGDGISSYEQYF
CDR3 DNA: TGTGCCAGCAGCTTACCGACAGGGGATGGGATAAGCTCCTACGAGCAGTACTTC

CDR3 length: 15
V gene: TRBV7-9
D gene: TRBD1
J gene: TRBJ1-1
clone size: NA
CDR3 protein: CASSLTGGMNTEAFF
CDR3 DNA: TGTGCCAGCAGCTTAACAGGGGGGATGAACACTGAAGCTTTCTTT

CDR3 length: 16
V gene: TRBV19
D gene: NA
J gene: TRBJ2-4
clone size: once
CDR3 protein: CASSVVQRLAKNIQYF
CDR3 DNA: TGTGCCAGTAGTGTCGTCCAGAGGCTAGCCAAAAACATTCAGTACTTC

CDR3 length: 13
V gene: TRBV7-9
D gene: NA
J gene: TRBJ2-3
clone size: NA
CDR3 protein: CASSSSLVGTQYF
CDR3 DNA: TGTGCCAGCAGCTCCTCGTTAGTTGGTACGCAGTATTTT

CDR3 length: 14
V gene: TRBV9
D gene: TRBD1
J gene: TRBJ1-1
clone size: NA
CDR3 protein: CASSATGRNTEAFF
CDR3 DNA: TGTGCCAGCAGCGCGACAGGGAGGAACACTGAAGCTTTCTTT

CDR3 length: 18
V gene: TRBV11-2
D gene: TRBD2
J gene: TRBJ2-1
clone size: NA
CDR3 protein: CASSLPAGLAVLHNEQFF
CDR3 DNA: TGTGCCAGCAGCTTACCGGCTGGACTAGCCGTCTTGCACAATGAGCAGTTCTTC

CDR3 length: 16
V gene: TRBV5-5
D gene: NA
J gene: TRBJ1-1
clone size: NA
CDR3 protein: CASSFTDSRRYTEAFF
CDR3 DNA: TGTGCCAGCAGCTTTACGGACAGCCGGAGGTACACTGAAGCTTTCTTT

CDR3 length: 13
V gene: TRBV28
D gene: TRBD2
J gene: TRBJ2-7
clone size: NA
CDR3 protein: CASSFLAEYEQYF
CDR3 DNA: TGTGCCAGCAGTTTTCTAGCGGAGTACGAGCAGTACTTC

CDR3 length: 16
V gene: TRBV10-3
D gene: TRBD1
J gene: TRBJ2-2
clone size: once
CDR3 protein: CATQIQGAGITGELFF
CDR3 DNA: TGTGCCACCCAAATACAGGGGGCCGGTATCACCGGGGAGCTGTTTTTT

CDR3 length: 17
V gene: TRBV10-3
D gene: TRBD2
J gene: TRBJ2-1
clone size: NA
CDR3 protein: CAISGGTSGSSYNEQFF
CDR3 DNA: TGTGCCATCAGTGGAGGAACTAGCGGGAGCTCCTACAATGAGCAGTTCTTC

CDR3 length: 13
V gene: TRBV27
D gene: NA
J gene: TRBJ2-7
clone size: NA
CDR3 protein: CASSLGLTYEQYF
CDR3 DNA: TGTGCCAGCAGTTTAGGGCTAACCTACGAGCAGTACTTC

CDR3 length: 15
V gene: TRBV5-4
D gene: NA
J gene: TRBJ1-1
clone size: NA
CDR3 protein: CASSWDRFGKTEAFF
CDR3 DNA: TGTGCCAGCAGCTGGGACCGGTTCGGAAAGACTGAAGCTTTCTTT

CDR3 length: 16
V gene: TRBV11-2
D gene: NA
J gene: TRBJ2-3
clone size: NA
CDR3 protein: CASSLGQGRATDTQYF
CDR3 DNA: TGTGCCAGCAGCTTAGGGCAGGGACGGGCCACAGATACGCAGTATTTT

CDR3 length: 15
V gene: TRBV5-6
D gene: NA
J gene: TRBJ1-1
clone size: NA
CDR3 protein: CASSLVGPTGAEAFF
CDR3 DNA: TGTGCCAGCAGCTTGGTCGGGCCGACTGGGGCTGAAGCTTTCTTT

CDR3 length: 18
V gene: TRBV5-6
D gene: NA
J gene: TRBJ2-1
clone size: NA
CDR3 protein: CASSLSGGEVAPYNEQFF
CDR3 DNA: TGTGCCAGCAGCTTATCCGGGGGTGAAGTGGCCCCCTACAATGAGCAGTTCTTC

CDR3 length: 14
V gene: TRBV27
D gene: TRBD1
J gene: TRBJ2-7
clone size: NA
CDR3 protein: CASSFIGGGYEQYF
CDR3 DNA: TGTGCCAGCAGTTTTATAGGGGGCGGCTACGAGCAGTACTTC

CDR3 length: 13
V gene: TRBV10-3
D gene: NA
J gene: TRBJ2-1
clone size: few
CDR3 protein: CAIRMTEAVEQFF
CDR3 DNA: TGTGCCATCAGGATGACAGAGGCAGTGGAGCAGTTCTTC

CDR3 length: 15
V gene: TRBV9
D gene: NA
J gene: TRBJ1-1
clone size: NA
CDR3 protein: CASSVAEGFYTEAFF
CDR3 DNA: TGTGCCAGCAGCGTCGCCGAGGGATTTTACACTGAAGCTTTCTTT

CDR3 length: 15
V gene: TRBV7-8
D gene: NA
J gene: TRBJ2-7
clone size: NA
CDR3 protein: CASTKTGTGNYEQYF
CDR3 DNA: TGTGCCAGCACCAAAACCGGGACCGGCAACTACGAGCAGTACTTC

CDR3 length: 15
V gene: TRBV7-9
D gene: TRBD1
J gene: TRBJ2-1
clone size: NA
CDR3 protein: CASSPDRGRYNEQFF
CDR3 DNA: TGTGCCAGCAGCCCAGACAGGGGCAGATACAATGAGCAGTTCTTC

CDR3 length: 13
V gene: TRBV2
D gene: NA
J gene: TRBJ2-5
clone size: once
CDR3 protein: CASREGARETQYF
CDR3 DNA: TGTGCCAGCAGGGAGGGGGCGCGGGAGACCCAGTACTTC

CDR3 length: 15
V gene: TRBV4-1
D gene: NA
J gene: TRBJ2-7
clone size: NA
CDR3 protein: CASSQVVGVSYEQYF
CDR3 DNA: TGCGCCAGCAGCCAAGTTGTCGGGGTATCCTACGAGCAGTACTTC

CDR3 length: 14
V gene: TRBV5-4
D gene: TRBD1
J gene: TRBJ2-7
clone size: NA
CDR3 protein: CASSHPTGPYEQYF
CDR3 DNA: TGTGCCAGCAGCCACCCGACAGGGCCCTACGAGCAGTACTTC

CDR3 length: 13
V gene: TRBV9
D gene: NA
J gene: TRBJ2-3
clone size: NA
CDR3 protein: CASSVATTDTQYF
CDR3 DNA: TGTGCCAGCAGCGTAGCGACCACAGATACGCAGTATTTT

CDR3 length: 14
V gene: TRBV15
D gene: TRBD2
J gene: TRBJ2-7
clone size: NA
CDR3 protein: CATSRASAGGPDYF
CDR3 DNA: TGTGCCACCAGCAGAGCTTCGGCGGGAGGGCCGGACTACTTC

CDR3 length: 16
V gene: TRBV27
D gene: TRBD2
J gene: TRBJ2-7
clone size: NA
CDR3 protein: CASSPLGIGRAFEQYF
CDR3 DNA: TGTGCCAGCAGTCCACTTGGGATTGGGAGGGCCTTCGAGCAGTACTTC

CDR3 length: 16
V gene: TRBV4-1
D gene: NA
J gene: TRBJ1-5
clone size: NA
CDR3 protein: CASSQTLGNGNQPQHF
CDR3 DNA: TGCGCCAGCAGCCAGACGCTAGGGAATGGCAATCAGCCCCAGCATTTT

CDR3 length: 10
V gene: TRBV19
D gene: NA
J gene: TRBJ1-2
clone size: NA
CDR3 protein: CATDEGRPHF
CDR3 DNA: TGTGCCACCGATGAAGGGAGGCCTCACTTC

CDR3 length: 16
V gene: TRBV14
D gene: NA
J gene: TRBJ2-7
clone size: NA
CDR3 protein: CASSHGSGFVIHEQYF
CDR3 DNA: TGTGCCAGCAGCCATGGTTCCGGGTTCGTAATCCACGAGCAGTACTTC

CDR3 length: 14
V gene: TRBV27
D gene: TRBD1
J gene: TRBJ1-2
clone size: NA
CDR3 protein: CASSSDRGDYGYTF
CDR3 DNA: TGTGCCAGCAGTTCGGACAGGGGGGACTATGGCTACACCTTC

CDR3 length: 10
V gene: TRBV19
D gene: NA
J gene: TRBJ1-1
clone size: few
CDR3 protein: CATSGEEAFF
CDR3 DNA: TGTGCCACTTCGGGGGAGGAAGCTTTCTTT

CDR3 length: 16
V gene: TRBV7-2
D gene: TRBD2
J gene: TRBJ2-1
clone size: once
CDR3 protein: CASSLGWTSGYNEQFF
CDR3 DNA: TGTGCCAGCAGCTTAGGGTGGACTAGCGGATACAATGAGCAGTTCTTC

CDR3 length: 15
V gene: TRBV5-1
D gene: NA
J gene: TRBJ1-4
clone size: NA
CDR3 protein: CASSLATATNEKLFF
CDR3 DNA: TGCGCCAGCAGCTTGGCGACCGCAACTAATGAAAAACTGTTTTTT

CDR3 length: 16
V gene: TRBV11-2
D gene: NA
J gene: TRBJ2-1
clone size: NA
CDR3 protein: CASSYPATRPYNEQFF
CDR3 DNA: TGTGCCAGCAGCTACCCCGCGACGCGGCCCTACAATGAGCAGTTCTTC

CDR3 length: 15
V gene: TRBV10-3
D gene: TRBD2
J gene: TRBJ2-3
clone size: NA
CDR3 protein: CAISDPAGVADTQYF
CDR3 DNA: TGTGCCATCAGTGACCCAGCGGGAGTTGCAGATACGCAGTATTTT

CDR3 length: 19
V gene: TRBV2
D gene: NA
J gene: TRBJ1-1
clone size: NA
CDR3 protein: CASSETPRWGEGVNTEAFF
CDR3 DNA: TGTGCCAGCAGTGAAACTCCTCGGTGGGGGGAAGGCGTGAACACTGAAGCTTTCTTT

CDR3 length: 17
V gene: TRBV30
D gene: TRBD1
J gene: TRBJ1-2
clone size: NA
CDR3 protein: CAGHRRDRQGVNYGYTF
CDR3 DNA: TGTGCCGGCCACCGACGGGATAGACAGGGGGTTAACTATGGCTACACCTTC

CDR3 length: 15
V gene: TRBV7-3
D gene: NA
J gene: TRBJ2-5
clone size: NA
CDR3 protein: CASSFRAGGGETQYF
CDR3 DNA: TGTGCCAGCAGCTTTCGGGCAGGAGGGGGAGAGACCCAGTACTTC

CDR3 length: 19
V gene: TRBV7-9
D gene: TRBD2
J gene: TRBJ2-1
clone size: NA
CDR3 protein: CASTNRPLAGFVSYNEQFF
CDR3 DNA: TGTGCCAGCACCAACCGACCGCTAGCGGGATTCGTCTCCTACAATGAGCAGTTCTTC

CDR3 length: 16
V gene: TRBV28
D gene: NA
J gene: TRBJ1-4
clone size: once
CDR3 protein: CASSADTFATNEKLFF
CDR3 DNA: TGTGCCAGCAGTGCGGACACCTTTGCAACTAATGAAAAACTGTTTTTT

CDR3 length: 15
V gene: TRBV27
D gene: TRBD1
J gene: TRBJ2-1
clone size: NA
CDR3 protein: CASLTRTGLNNEQFF
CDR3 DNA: TGTGCCAGCCTAACCAGGACAGGGTTAAACAATGAGCAGTTCTTC

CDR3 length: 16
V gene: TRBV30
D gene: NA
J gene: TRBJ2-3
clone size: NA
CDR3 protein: CAWKDSDHSYTDTQYF
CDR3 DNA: TGTGCCTGGAAGGACTCCGACCACTCGTACACAGATACGCAGTATTTT

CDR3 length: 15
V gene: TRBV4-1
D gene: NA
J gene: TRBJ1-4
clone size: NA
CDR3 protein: CASREEVATNEKLFF
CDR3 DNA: TGCGCCAGCAGGGAGGAGGTCGCAACTAATGAAAAACTGTTTTTT

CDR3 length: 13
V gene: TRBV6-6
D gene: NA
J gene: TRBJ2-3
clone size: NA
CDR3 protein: CASSPLSTDTQYF
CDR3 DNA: TGTGCCAGCAGCCCCCTATCAACAGATACGCAGTATTTT

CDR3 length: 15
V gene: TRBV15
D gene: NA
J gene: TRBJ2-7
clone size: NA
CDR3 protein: CATSRALSGDYEQYF
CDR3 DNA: TGTGCCACCAGCAGAGCACTGAGTGGGGACTACGAGCAGTACTTC

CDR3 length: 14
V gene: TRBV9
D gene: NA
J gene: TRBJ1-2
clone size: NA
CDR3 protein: CASSALRVPRGYTF
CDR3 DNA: TGTGCCAGCAGCGCCCTAAGGGTCCCGAGGGGCTACACCTTC

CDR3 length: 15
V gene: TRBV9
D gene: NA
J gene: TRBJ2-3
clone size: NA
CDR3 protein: CASSVGTVGTDTQYF
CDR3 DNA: TGTGCCAGCAGCGTAGGAACCGTGGGAACGGATACGCAGTATTTT